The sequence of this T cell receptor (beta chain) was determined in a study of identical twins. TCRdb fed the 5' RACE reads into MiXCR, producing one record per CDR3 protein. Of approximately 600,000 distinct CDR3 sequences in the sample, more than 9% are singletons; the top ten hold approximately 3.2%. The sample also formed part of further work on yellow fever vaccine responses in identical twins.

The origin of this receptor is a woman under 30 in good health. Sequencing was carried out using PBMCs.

The CDR3 protein is CASSLGAISNQPQHF. Written as DNA, the CDR3 is TGTGCCAGCAGCTTGGGGGCCATTAGCAATCAGCCCCAGCATTTT. The chain recombines TRBV5-6 with TRBJ1-5; D unresolved. There are 15 residues in the CDR3. Germline V gives CDR1 SGHDT, CDR2 YYEEEE. Trimming left V 0 bases short and J 0 bases short, with 7 bases between.